The next 12 T cell receptor beta chains were all read from a single sample in a study of T cell responses to AZD1222 COVID-19 vaccine. The table came from immunoSEQ multiplex PCR; TCRdb's copy has only in-frame clones and leaves some out. The table has 56,000 or so clones, approximately 85% seen once. The sample here was peripheral blood, taken on day 0 of AZD1222 vaccination. These receptors all stem from an adult in good health.

This clone was seen more than once but under ten times. The V call is TRBV19, the J call TRBJ2-2, with D possibly TRBD1 on 5 matching bases. Trimming stripped 6 bases from V and 1 base from J, with 12 bases between. In germline, CDR1 is LNHDA, CDR2 SQIVND (reference sequence). This CDR3 has 15 residues. Here the CDR3 DNA reads TGTGCCAGTAGCCAGGGTTTTTGGAACACCGGGGAGCTGTTTTTT. Translating gives CASSQGFWNTGELFF. Looking up the rest from reference TRBV19 and TRBJ2-2 gives the full variable domain: DGGITQSPKYLFRKEGQNVTLSCEQNLNHDAMYWYRQDPGQGLRLIYYSQIVNDFQKGDIAEGYSVSREKKESFPLTVTSAQKNPTAFYLCASSQGFWNTGELFFGEGSRLTVL.

V usage is TRBV5-1 and J usage is TRBJ2-5; possible D gene TRBD2, 7 bases. Between the trimmed V and J ends, which lost 5 bases and 0 bases, there was a span of 11 bases. The CDR3 has 14 residues. Germline CDR1 and CDR2: SGHRS and YFSETQ. DNA of the CDR3: TGCGCCAGCAGGGGGGGGGCGTACCAAGAGACCCAGTACTTC. Its protein product is CASRGGAYQETQYF. Using reference TRBV5-1 and TRBJ2-5 for the parts outside the CDR3, the full variable domain is KAGVTQTPRYLIKTRGQQVTLSCSPISGHRSVSWYQQTPGQGLQFLFEYFSETQRNKGNFPGRFSGRQFSNSRSEMNVSTLELGDSALYLCASRGGAYQETQYFGPGTRLLVL.

The V and J genes are TRBV27 and TRBJ1-5; 7 bases are a match to TRBD1. With 4 bases clipped from V and 4 bases from J, the junction kept 13 bases outside the gene matches. The CDR3 totals 17 residues. In germline, CDR1 is MNHEY, CDR2 SMNVEV (reference sequence). CDR3 region: CASSSTDRVVLNQPQHF. The CDR3 region has the DNA TGTGCCAGCAGTTCCACCGACAGGGTAGTTTTGAATCAGCCCCAGCATTTT.

This clone was seen just once. DNA for the CDR3: TGCGCCAGCAGATCGCACAGGGGCACTGAAGCTTTCTTT. Residues: CASRSHRGTEAFF. The gene calls are TRBV10-1 and TRBJ1-1; 7 bases fit TRBD1. V trimming: 6 bases; J trimming: 4 bases; junction bases outside the gene matches: 5. CDR3 length: 13 amino acids. Germline loops: CDR1 WNHNN, CDR2 SYGVQD (reference sequence).

V usage is TRBV14 and J usage is TRBJ2-3; no firm D call. Germline V gene sequence: CDR1 SGHDN, CDR2 FVKESK. CDR3 size: 14 residues. Trimming removed 3 bases from V and 2 bases from J, with 9 bases in between. The CDR3 spells CASSQYRNTDTQYF. The CDR3, as DNA: TGTGCCAGCAGCCAGTACAGAAACACAGATACGCAGTATTTT.

This clone was observed once. This chain connects TRBV6-5 to TRBJ2-1; 9 bases match TRBD1. The CDR3 totals 15 residues. Per the germline V gene, CDR1 is MNHEY and CDR2 is SVGAGI. V lost 6 bases and J lost 6; bases outside the gene matches: 9. The CDR3 DNA sequence: TGTGCCAGCAGAATCGACAGGGACAGGGTCAATGAGCAGTTCTTC. It encodes CASRIDRDRVNEQFF.

The rearrangement links TRBV14 to TRBJ2-3; a weak D match, TRBD1 (5 bases). Germline lookup yields CDR1 SGHDN and CDR2 FVKESK. The CDR3 is 16 amino acids. The V end was cut by 6 bases, the J end by 1 base, with 17 bases between. The CDR3 loop is CASSLSWTPGTDTQYF. The CDR3, as DNA: TGTGCCAGCAGTCTTTCCTGGACACCTGGCACAGATACGCAGTATTTT.

This rearrangement joins TRBV7-2 to TRBJ2-6; D call uncertain. V lost 2 bases and J lost 0, with 8 bases in between. CDR3 length: 16 residues. Looked up from germline, CDR1 is SGHTA and CDR2 is FQGNSA. The CDR3 DNA reads as TGTGCCAGCAGCTTATTTCCGATCTCTGGGGCCAACGTCCTGACTTTC. This translates into CASSLFPISGANVLTF. Based on the CDR3 plus reference TRBV7-2 and TRBJ2-6, the full variable domain is GAGVSQSPSNKVTEKGKDVELRCDPISGHTALYWYRQSLGQGLEFLIYFQGNSAPDKSGLPSDRFSAERTGGSVSTLTIQRTQQEDSAVYLCASSLFPISGANVLTFGAGSRLTVL.

The genes are TRBV5-4 and TRBJ2-6; perhaps TRBD1 as D (5 bases). The CDR3 contains 17 residues. V was trimmed by 1 base and J by 0 bases, leaving 11 bases between them. CDR1 SGHNT and CDR2 YYREEE come from the germline V gene (reference sequence). The CDR3 sequence is CASSLSAGNSGANVLTF. In DNA, the CDR3 is TGTGCCAGCAGCTTGTCTGCAGGGAACTCTGGGGCCAACGTCCTGACTTTC.

The chain carries TRBV7-2 and TRBJ1-2; D call uncertain. The germline gives CDR1 SGHTA, CDR2 FQGNSA. CDR3 length equals 13 residues. Trimming stripped 0 bases from V and 4 bases from J, with 6 bases between. CDR3 nucleotides: TGTGCCAGCAGCTTAGCGCCTTTCTATGGCTACACCTTC. Translation: CASSLAPFYGYTF.

This clone was found a few times. This rearrangement joins TRBV7-2 to TRBJ1-3; D is uncertain. Germline CDR1 SGHTA, CDR2 FQGNSA. The CDR3 consists of 14 residues. The germline V and J ends were trimmed by 1 base and 1 base, with 5 bases remaining between them. The DNA of the CDR3 is TGTGCCAGCAGCTTAGTGCTTTCTGGAAACACCATATATTTT. This codes for CASSLVLSGNTIYF.

Notes on this clone: This sample also contains other DNA sequences that code for the same CDR3. The rearrangement joins TRBV18 to TRBJ2-7, with 11 bases lining up with TRBD1. V was clipped by 0 bases and J by 4 bases; unmatched bases: 2. CDR1 and CDR2 from the germline V gene are KGHSH and LQKENI. The CDR3 is 15 residues long. CDR3 protein: CASSPPGQGGYEQYF. The CDR3 nucleotides read TGTGCCAGCTCACCACCGGGACAGGGGGGTTACGAGCAGTACTTC.